This T cell receptor beta chain appears in the sequencing data of a study of blood T cell repertoires in COVID-19. Study at large: Italy, Spain and the United States were the sources of the convalescent and acute COVID-19 samples.

The length of the CDR3 is 13 residues. The V segment lost 8 bases and the J segment 9 bases; nucleotides outside the gene matches: 12. Authors' data handling: Estimation of nucleated cell counts was performed using reference gene primer amplification. Method: immunoSEQ multiplex PCR; TCRdb's copy keeps in-frame clones and lacks some. V and J calls and clone size are those listed in that table; D and trimming were worked out from the DNA. The sample includes about 68,000 clones, 90% seen only once; the top ten take 6.5% to 8.5%. Sequencing was performed on peripheral blood. The origin of this receptor is a human donor in a cohort sampled during active COVID-19. V is TRBV12-3 or TRBV12-4 and J is TRBJ1-1; 7 bases align to TRBD1. This chain's CDR3 is CASQTGDRVKAFF. CDR3 coding DNA: TGTGCCAGCCAAACAGGCGACAGGGTGAAAGCTTTCTTT.